The T cell receptor beta chain described here comes from a study of OX40 agonist ivuxolimab in advanced cancers. Study context: Partial responses occurred in three patients (one hepatocellular carcinoma, two cutaneous melanoma).

The CDR3 runs to 15 residues. Germline V CDR1 and CDR2: SEHNR, FQNEAQ (reference sequence). V was clipped by 5 bases and J by 9 bases; unmatched bases: 13. Using immunoSEQ multiplex PCR, the repertoire was profiled, and TCRdb retains in-frame clones only, with some absent. This sample has 98,000 or so clones, with 80% to 95% found just once. The chain uses TRBV7-9 and TRBJ1-2; 9 positions match TRBD1. The TCR comes from an adult with an advanced solid tumor such as melanoma, head and neck, liver or kidney cancer. Specimen: CD4+ or CD8+ T cells sorted from blood, collected in a trial of the OX40 agonist ivuxolimab. The CDR3 loop is CASSTGQGIFGSYTF. In nucleotides, the CDR3 is TGTGCCAGCAGCACGGGACAGGGAATATTCGGGAGCTACACCTTC.